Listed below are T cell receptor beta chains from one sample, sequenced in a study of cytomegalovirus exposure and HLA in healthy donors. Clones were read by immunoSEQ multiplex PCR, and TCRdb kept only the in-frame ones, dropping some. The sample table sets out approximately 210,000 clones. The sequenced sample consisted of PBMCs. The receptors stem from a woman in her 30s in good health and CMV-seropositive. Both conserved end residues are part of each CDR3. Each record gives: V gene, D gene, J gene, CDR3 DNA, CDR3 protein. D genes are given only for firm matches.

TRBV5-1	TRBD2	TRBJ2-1	TGCGCCAGCAGCAACGGACTGGGCAGCGGGAACTACAATGAGCAGTTCTTC	CASSNGLGSGNYNEQFF
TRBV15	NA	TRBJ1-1	TGTGCCACCAGCAGAGATACGGGACAAAAGGCTTTCTTT	CATSRDTGQKAFF
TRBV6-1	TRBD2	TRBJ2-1	TGTGCCAGCTCGCGGGGGTACAATGAGCAGTTCTTC	CASSRGYNEQFF
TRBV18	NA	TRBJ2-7	TGTGCCAGCTCACCACAGGGACGGGGGTCGGGCGAGCAGTACTTC	CASSPQGRGSGEQYF
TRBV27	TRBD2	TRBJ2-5	TGTGCCAGCAGTTTAGGACTAGCGGGGGGCGGGTTGGTAGGGACCCAGTACTTC	CASSLGLAGGGLVGTQYF
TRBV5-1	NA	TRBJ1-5	TGCGCCAGCAGCGCAGGGGATAGCAATCAGCCCCAGCATTTT	CASSAGDSNQPQHF
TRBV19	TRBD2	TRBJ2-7	TGTGCCAGTAGTATCGGGGGGTCCTCCTACGAGCAGTACTTC	CASSIGGSSYEQYF
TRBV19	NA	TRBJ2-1	TGTGCCAGTAGTCCAACCCCGGGACTTGAGCAGTTCTTC	CASSPTPGLEQFF
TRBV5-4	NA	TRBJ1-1	TGTGCCAGCAGCTTGGGCCAGGGGAACATGAACACTGAAGCTTTCTTT	CASSLGQGNMNTEAFF
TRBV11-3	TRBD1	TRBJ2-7	TGTGCCAGCAGCTTAATGGCAGGGGGCTCCTACGAGCAGTACTTC	CASSLMAGGSYEQYF
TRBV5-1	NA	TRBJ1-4	TGCGCCAGCAGCTTGGGAACTCCGGGGAGGGGAGCTAATGAAAAACTGTTTTTT	CASSLGTPGRGANEKLFF
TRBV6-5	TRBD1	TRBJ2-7	TGTGCCAGCAGTATGACAGGGGGTCCCGAGCAGTACTTC	CASSMTGGPEQYF